This T cell receptor beta chain was identified in a study of shared clonotypes between healthy human individuals. Method: immunoSEQ multiplex PCR; TCRdb's copy keeps in-frame clones and lacks some. The sample lists 2 million to 2.5 million clones, 93% occurring once. Germline V gene data show CDR1 as SGDLS and CDR2 as YYNGEE. This CDR3 region has 17 residues. V gave up 1 base and J gave up 5 bases; unmatched junction bases: 12. The sequenced sample was naive CD4+ T cells from PBMCs. Subset reported: CD45RA+ positively selected. This sequence joins TRBV9 and TRBJ2-3; 8 positions match TRBD2. This TCR was sampled from a man in his late teens or twenties in good health. Some clones in this sample may be carry-over from other donors' samples. The CDR3: CASSVSFGGRPGDTQYF. CDR3 nucleotide sequence: TGTGCCAGCAGCGTATCCTTTGGCGGGAGGCCGGGAGATACGCAGTATTTT.